This T cell receptor (beta chain) was sequenced during a study of blood T cells in healthy people across ages (dated by TCRdb to about 2015). General notes on the study: In model experiments, template switching captured about one uniquely barcoded TCR beta cDNA molecule for every two T cells. Four age groups were formed from the donors: young (average approximately 17 years), middle-aged (around 40), aged (about 68) and long-lived (less than 85). To avoid experimental bias, donors of different ages were spread randomly across the sequencing lanes. Two additional independent replicas of 1 million unique cDNA reads from the same blood draw were analyzed for two donors (one aged 18 to 30 and one aged 80 or older). Using deep sequencing normalized with unique cDNA molecular identifiers, the study measured how TCR beta repertoire diversity changes with age.

Reading the germline V gene gives CDR1 SQVTM and CDR2 ANQGSEA. From the cysteine through the phenylalanine, the CDR3 covers 16 amino acids. Only CDR3 DNA remains: 48 bases, in frame from the first base. Clipping removes 6 bases from V and 0 bases from J, with 6 as the unmatched junction base count. What the authors observed across the whole study: Estimates of total diversity based on one million sequenced T cells were regarded as lower bounds and as underestimates. The percentage of naive T cells measured by flow cytometry correlated strongly with observed TCR beta diversity. Because profiling used bulk unsorted PBMCs, naive and antigen-experienced compartments could not be compared conclusively. Compared with the aged group, the long-lived group had more naive CD4+ T cells, fewer expanded clones and increased TCR diversity, suggesting age selection. Observed TCR beta diversity per million T cells fell roughly linearly with age, and a significant reduction was already apparent by age about 38. Because the CMV infection status of the donors was unknown, age-related changes in expanded clonotypes may potentially have been confounded.

The donors were 40 or so Caucasian individuals from Russia, aged roughly 6 to 90 years, who were systemically healthy. Each donor gave about 9.7 milliliters of peripheral blood, drawn into EDTA-treated Vacutainer tubes. Ficoll-Paque density-gradient centrifugation was used to isolate PBMCs, with at least 6.5 million per sample. Trizol reagent was used to extract total RNA from PBMCs, with at least 5 micrograms per sample. For every donor, flow cytometry on a PBMC aliquot measured the percentage of naive CD45RAhigh/CD27high T cells. This clonotype was seen only a few times. It lacks a known antigen. No base-level quality is on record; no much larger clone is a single base apart. To prepare the library, 5' RACE was applied. Sequencing relied on an Illumina HiSeq 2500. The second PCR ran for about 6 to 11 cycles and used a J-beta primer mix along with a sample-barcoded 5' primer. A template-switch 5' adaptor carrying 12 random nucleotides introduced a unique molecular identifier onto each TCR beta cDNA molecule. Each sample yielded at least 3 million CDR3-containing paired-end reads. First-strand cDNA was synthesized from all RNA with the Mint cDNA synthesis kit, primed by a TRBC-specific oligonucleotide. After uracil-DNA glycosylase treatment, a first 18-cycle PCR used universal primers M1SS and BC2_uni_R on all cDNA. From the authors' description of their analysis: Each sample was normalized by randomly selecting 1 million high-quality reads, each carrying a distinct molecular identifier. Instead of being binned into consensus sequences, reads that shared molecular identifiers were thrown out. MiTCR, with a Q25 quality threshold and the strictest error-elimination algorithm, was used for CDR3 identification, clonotype clustering and error correction. A nonparametric unseen species model with Euler transformation was used to estimate a lower bound on total TCR beta diversity. The public reads were reanalyzed by TCRdb: fastp trimming at Q25, MiXCR alignment, in-frame beta chains only. Each CDR3 protein gets just one entry, which takes the most common genes and DNA from the rows behind it. TCRdb, rather than the study authors, made the V and J calls. The sample table records more than 650,000 distinct CDR3 sequences; about a fifth of these occur just once. The ten largest clones add up to about 20% of the sample.

Source material: blood. The chain links TRBV29-1 with TRBJ2-2; 11 central nucleotides agree with TRBD2. The receptor was isolated from a man between 65 and 80 years old in good health. The sequence in DNA is TGCAGCGTCCGGGGACTAGCGGTTACGAACACCGGGGAGCTGTTTTTT. It is translated as CSVRGLAVTNTGELFF.